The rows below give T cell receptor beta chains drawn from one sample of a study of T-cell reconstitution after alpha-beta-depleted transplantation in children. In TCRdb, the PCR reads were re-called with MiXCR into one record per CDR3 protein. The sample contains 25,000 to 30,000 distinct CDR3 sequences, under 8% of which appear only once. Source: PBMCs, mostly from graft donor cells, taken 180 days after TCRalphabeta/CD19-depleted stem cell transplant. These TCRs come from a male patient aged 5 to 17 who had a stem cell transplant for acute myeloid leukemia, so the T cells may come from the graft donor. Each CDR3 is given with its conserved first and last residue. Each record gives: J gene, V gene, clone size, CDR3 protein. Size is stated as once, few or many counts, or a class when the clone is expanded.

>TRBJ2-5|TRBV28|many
CASSWGRGPQETQYF
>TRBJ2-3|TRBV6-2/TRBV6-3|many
CASRELPDTQYF
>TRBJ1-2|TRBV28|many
CASSFSGGGYTF
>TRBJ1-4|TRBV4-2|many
CASSDYGEKLFF
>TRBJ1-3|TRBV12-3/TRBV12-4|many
CASSFGGWNTIYF
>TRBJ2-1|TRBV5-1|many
CASSLFAGDIYNEQFF
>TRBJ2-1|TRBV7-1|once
CARGPGLSCYNEQFF
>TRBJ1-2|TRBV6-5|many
CASRPPGQGYGYTF
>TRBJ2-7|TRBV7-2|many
CASSLTLAGGRLGEQYF
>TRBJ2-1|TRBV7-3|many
CASSLKLARYNEQFF
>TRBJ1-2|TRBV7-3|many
CASSLDRGGPMTGYTF
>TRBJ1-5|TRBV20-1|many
CSAVGQGAGNQPQHF
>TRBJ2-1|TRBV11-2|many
CASSLDPPSGHNEQFF
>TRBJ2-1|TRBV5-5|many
CASSFGTGDNEQFF
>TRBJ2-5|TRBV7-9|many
CASSTYGDRVRETQYF
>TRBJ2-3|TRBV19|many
CASSYILNTDTQYF
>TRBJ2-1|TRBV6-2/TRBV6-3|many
CASSSQFSGAYNEQFF